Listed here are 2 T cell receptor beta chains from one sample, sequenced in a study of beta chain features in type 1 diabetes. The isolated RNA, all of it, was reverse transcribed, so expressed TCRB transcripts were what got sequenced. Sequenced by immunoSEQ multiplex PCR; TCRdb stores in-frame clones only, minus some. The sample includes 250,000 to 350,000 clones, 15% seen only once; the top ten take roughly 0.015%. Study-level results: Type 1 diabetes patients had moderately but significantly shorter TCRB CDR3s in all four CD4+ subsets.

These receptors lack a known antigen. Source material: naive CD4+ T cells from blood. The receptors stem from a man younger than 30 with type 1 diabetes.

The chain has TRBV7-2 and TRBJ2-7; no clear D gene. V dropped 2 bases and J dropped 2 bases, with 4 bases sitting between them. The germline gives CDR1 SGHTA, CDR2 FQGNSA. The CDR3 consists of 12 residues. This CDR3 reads CASSLSTYEQYF. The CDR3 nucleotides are TGTGCCAGCAGCTTAAGCACCTACGAGCAGTACTTC.

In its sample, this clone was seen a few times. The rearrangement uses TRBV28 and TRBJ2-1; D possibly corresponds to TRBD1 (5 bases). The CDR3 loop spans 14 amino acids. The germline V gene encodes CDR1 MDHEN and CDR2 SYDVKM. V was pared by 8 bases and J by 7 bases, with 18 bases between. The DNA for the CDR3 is TGTGCCAGCGTCAGGGCCCCTCTGAAGAATGAGCAGTTCTTC. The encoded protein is CASVRAPLKNEQFF.